This T cell receptor beta chain comes out of a study of T cell repertoires in cytomegalovirus infection. General study points: Cumulative public TCR beta family frequency identified carriers of CMV plus the relevant HLA.

J lost 7 bases, V lost 0 bases, and 6 bases had no gene match. Germline V lookup: CDR1 SGHRS, CDR2 YFSETQ. The CDR3 has 16 residues. TCRdb independently ran MiXCR on the reads; one entry per CDR3 protein. The profile covers a few hundred thousand distinct CDR3 sequences, with roughly 15% appearing a single time and about 10% taken by the ten largest. This clonotype was counted at least ten times. Antigen: not known. Sequences were obtained from PBMCs. This receptor was obtained from a human donor in good health (CMV status not recorded). Some clones in this sample may be carry-over from other donors' samples. J is TRBJ2-2 and V is TRBV5-1, with 10 bases matching TRBD2. As DNA, the CDR3 is TGCGCCAGCAGCTTGGCTACTAGCGGGATTAACGGGGAGCTGTTTTTT. This codes for CASSLATSGINGELFF.